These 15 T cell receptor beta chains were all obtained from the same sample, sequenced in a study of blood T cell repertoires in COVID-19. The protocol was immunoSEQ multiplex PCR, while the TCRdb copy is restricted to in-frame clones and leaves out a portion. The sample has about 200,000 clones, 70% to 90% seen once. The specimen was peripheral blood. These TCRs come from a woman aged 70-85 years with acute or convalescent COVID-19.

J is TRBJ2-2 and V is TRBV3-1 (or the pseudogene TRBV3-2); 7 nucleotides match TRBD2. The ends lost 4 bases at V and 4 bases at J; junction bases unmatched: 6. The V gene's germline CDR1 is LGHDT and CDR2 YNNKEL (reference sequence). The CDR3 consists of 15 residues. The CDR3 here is CASSPGLGGTGELFF. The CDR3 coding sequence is TGTGCCAGCAGCCCCGGACTAGGAGGCACCGGGGAGCTGTTTTTT.

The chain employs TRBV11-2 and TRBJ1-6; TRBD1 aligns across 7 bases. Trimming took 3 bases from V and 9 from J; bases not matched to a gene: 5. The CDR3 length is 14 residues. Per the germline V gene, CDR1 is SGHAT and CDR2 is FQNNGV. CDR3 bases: TGTGCCAGCAGCTTTTTGTCAGGGGGTTCACCCCTCCACTTT. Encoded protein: CASSFLSGGSPLHF.

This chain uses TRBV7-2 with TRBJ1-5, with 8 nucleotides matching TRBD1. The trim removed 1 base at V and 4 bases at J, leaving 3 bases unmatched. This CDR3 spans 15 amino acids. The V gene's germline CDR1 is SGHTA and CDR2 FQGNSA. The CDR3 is CASSLGTGPNQPQHF. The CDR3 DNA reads TGTGCCAGCAGCTTAGGGACAGGGCCTAATCAGCCCCAGCATTTT.

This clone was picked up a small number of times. CDR3: CATSRDMDSTDTQYF. The DNA for the CDR3 is TGTGCCACCAGCAGAGATATGGACTCCACAGATACGCAGTATTTT. The chain carries TRBV15 and TRBJ2-3; TRBD2 might be the D (5 bases). Germline loops: CDR1 LNHNV, CDR2 YYDKDF (reference sequence). The CDR3 covers 15 residues. V was shortened by 0 bases and J by 2 bases, with 9 bases between the two germline ends. Based on the CDR3 plus reference TRBV15 and TRBJ2-3, the full variable domain is DAMVIQNPRYQVTQFGKPVTLSCSQTLNHNVMYWYQQKSSQAPKLLFHYYDKDFNNEADTPDNFQSRRPNTSFCFLDIRSPGLGDTAMYLCATSRDMDSTDTQYFGPGTRLTVL.

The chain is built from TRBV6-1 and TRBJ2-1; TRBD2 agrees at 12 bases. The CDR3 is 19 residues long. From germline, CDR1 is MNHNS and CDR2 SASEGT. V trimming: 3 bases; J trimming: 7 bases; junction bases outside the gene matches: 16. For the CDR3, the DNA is TGTGCCAGCAGTGACAGGGGGCTGCTAGCGGGAGGGCCGAGAAATGAGCAGTTCTTC. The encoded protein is CASSDRGLLAGGPRNEQFF.

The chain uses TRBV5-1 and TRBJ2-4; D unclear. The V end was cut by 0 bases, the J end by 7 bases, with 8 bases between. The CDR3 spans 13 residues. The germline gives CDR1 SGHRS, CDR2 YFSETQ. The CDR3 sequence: CASSLAFENIQYF. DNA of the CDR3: TGCGCCAGCAGCTTGGCATTCGAGAACATTCAGTACTTC. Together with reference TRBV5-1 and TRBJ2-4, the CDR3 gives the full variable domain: KAGVTQTPRYLIKTRGQQVTLSCSPISGHRSVSWYQQTPGQGLQFLFEYFSETQRNKGNFPGRFSGRQFSNSRSEMNVSTLELGDSALYLCASSLAFENIQYFGAGTRLSVL.

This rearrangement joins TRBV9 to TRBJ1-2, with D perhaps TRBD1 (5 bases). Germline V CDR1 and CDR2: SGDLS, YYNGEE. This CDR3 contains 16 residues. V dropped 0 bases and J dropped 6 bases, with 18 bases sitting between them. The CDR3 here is CASSVVSPARGNGYTF. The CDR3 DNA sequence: TGTGCCAGCAGCGTAGTCAGCCCTGCGCGGGGGAATGGCTACACCTTC.

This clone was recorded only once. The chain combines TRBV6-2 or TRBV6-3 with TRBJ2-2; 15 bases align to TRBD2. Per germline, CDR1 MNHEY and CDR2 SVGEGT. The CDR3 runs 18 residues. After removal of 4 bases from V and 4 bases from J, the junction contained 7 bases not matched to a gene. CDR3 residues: CASSLRTSGGAGTGELFF. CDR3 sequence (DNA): TGTGCCAGCAGTTTACGGACTAGCGGGGGGGCCGGCACCGGGGAGCTGTTTTTT.

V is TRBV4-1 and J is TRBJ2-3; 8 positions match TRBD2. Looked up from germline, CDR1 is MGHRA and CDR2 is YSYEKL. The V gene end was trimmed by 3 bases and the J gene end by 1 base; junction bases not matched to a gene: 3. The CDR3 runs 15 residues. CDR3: CASSHETSGTDTQYF. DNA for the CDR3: TGCGCCAGCAGCCATGAGACTAGCGGCACAGATACGCAGTATTTT.

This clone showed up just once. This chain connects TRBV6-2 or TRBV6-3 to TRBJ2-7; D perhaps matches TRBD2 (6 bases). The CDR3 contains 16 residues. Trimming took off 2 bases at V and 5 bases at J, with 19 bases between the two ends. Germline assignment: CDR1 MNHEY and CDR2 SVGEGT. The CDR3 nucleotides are TGTGCCAGCAGTTACGATTTGACTAGGGGTATCCACGAGCAGTACTTC. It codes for CASSYDLTRGIHEQYF.

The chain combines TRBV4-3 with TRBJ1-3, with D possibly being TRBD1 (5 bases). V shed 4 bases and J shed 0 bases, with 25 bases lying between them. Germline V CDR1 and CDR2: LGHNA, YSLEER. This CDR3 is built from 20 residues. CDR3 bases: TGCGCCAGCAGCCGGACGAAGGCAGGGAAAGGCTCTCTCTCTGGAAACACCATATATTTT. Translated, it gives CASSRTKAGKGSLSGNTIYF.

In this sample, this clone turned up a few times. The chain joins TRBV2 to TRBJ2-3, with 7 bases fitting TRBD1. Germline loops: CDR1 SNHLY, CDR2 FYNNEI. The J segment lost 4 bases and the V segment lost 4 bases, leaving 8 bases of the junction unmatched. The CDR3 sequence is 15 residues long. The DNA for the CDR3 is TGTGCCAGCAGTGGGAGGACAGGTGGTGCAGATACGCAGTATTTT. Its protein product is CASSGRTGGADTQYF.

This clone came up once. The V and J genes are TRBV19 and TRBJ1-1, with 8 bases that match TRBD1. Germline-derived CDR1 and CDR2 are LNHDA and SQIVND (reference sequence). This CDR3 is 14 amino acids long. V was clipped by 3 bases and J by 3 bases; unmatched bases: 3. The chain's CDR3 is CASSIDRGYTEAFF. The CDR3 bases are TGTGCCAGTAGTATTGACAGGGGATACACTGAAGCTTTCTTT.

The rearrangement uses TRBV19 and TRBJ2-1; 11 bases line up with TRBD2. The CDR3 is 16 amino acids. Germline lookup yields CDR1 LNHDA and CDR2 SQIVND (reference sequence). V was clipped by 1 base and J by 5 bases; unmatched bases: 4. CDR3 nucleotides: TGTGCCAGTAGTATAGTACTAGCGGGGGCCAACAATGAGCAGTTCTTC. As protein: CASSIVLAGANNEQFF. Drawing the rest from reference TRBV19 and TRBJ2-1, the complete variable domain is DGGITQSPKYLFRKEGQNVTLSCEQNLNHDAMYWYRQDPGQGLRLIYYSQIVNDFQKGDIAEGYSVSREKKESFPLTVTSAQKNPTAFYLCASSIVLAGANNEQFFGPGTRLTVL.

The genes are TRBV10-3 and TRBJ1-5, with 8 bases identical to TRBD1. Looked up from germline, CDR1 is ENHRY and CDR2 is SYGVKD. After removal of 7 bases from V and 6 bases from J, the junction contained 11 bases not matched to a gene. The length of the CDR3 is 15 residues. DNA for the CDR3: TGTGCCATCAAAGGGGCTGGACAGGGAATTCAGCCCCAGCATTTT. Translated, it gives CAIKGAGQGIQPQHF.